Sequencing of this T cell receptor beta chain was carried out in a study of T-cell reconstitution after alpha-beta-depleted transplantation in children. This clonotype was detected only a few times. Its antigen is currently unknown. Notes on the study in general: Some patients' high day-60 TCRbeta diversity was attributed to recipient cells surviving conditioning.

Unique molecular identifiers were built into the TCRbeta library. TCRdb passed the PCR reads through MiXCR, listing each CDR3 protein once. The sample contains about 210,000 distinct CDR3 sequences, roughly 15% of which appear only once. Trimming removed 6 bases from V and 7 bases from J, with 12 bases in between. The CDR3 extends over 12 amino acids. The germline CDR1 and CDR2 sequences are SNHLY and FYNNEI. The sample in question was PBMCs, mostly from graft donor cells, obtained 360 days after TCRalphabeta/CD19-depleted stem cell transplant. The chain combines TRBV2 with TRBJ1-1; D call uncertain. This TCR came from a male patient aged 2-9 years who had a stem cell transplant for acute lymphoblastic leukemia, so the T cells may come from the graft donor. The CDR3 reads CASSPGRVEAFF. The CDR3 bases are TGTGCCAGCAGCCCCGGACGGGTTGAAGCTTTCTTT. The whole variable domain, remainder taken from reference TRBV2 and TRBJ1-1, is EPEVTQTPSHQVTQMGQEVILRCVPISNHLYFYWYRQILGQKVEFLVSFYNNEISEKSEIFDDQFSVERPDGSNFTLKIRSTKLEDSAMYFCASSPGRVEAFFGQGTRLTVV.